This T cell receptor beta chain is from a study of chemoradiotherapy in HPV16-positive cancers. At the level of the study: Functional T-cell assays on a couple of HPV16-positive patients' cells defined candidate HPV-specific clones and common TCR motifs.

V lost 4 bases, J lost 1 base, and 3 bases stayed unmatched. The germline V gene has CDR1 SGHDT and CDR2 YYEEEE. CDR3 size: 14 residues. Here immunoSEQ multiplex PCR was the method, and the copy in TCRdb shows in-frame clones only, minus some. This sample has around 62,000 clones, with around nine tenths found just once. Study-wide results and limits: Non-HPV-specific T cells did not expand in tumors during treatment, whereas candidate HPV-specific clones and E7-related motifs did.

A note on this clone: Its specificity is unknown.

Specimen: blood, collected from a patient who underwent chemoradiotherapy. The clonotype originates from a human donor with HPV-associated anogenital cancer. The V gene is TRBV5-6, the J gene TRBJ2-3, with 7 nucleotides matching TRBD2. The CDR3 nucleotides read TGTGCCAGCAGCGAAGGACTAGGCACAGATACGCAGTATTTT. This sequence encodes CASSEGLGTDTQYF.